This entry concerns a single TCR beta chain. Its antigen is undetermined. Other nucleotide sequences from this sample produce the same CDR3. The record originates from a study of OX40 agonist ivuxolimab in advanced cancers. Study details: With ivuxolimab, an agonistic anti-OX40 (CD134) antibody, patients were treated. There were three patients with partial responses, one having hepatocellular carcinoma and two cutaneous melanoma. Study-level results: Both blood CD4+ and CD8+ T cells showed clonal growth by week 6 at 0.1 to 3.0 mg/kg.

The CDR3 is 15 residues long. The V end lost 1 base, the J end lost 3 bases, and 13 bases lay between the germline ends. In germline, CDR1 is MGHRA, CDR2 YSYEKL. Data came from immunoSEQ multiplex PCR; TCRdb stores just in-frame clones and leaves some out. Here the sample spans tens of thousands of clones, about nine tenths being singletons. Blood sampling took place at baseline, cycle 4 day 1, and cycle 7 day 1. Sequencing used CD4+ or CD8+ T cells sorted from blood, obtained in a trial of the OX40 agonist ivuxolimab. The clonotype was recovered from an adult with an advanced solid tumor such as melanoma, head and neck, liver or kidney cancer. This rearrangement joins TRBV4-1 to TRBJ2-7; TRBD1 is a possible D gene (6 bases). DNA of the CDR3: TGCGCCAGCAGCCAAGGGGCAGGGGTTGGCTACGAGCAGTACTTC. This sequence encodes CASSQGAGVGYEQYF.